This paragraph reports one T cell receptor beta chain. The CDR3 has 15 amino acids. V lost 7 bases and J 0 bases, leaving 12 bases between the germline ends. Germline V gives CDR1 MDHEN, CDR2 SYDVKM. The data belong to a study of blood T cell repertoires in COVID-19. Study summary: Samples taken during acute and convalescent COVID-19 were collected in the United States, Italy and Spain. The analysed material was cDNA or gDNA that came from T cells, B-cell-depleted T cells, or PBMCs.

Original handling: Nucleated cell number was recorded as an estimate derived from reference gene primer amplification. Here immunoSEQ multiplex PCR was the method, and the copy in TCRdb shows in-frame clones only, minus some. For V, J and clone size, that table is used; D and trimming come from the DNA. This sample has tens of thousands of clones, with about 74% found just once. The sample consisted of peripheral blood. The source is a human donor with acute or convalescent COVID-19. The donor label of this sample is uncertain. The gene calls are TRBV28 and TRBJ2-2; D perhaps matches TRBD1 (5 bases). The CDR3 region is CASKKDNANTGELFF. In DNA form, the CDR3 reads TGTGCCAGCAAAAAGGACAACGCGAACACCGGGGAGCTGTTTTTT.